The rows below give T cell receptor beta chains drawn from one sample of a study of beta chain features in type 1 diabetes. Sequenced by immunoSEQ multiplex PCR; TCRdb stores in-frame clones only, minus some. The sample yields 350,000 to 400,000 clones, more than 12% seen once. The sample was naive CD4+ T cells from blood. The receptors derive from a woman aged 18-29 years in good health. The CDR3 runs from the conserved cysteine through the conserved F or W. Expanded clones are given a class, and other clones once, few, many or no size at all.

V gene	clone size	CDR3 protein
TRBV20-1	-	CSAGRETQYF
TRBV10-3	-	CAIRGDSSYEQYF
TRBV20-1	few	CSARAVETQYF
TRBV9	-	CASSLDPGQISYEQYF
TRBV2	few	CASSEGEFVGQFF
TRBV4-2	-	CASSAQTSGKYNEQFF
TRBV29-1	-	CSVVGEIETQYF
TRBV28	once	CASSLSGYEQYF
TRBV19	-	CASSRQERGSYEQYF
TRBV10-2	few	CASSEYRSAEAFF
TRBV5-1	few	CASSSDSFPGWANVLTF
TRBV27	few	CASSLTPIAGAFYNEQFF
TRBV28	-	CASSSSHMNTEAFF